This T cell receptor beta chain originates from a study of human T cells and chemical hapten exposure. Whole-study context: How much TCR each sample yielded varied, mostly because pooled library volumes differed slightly.

This CDR3 has 14 amino acids. Trimming stripped 5 bases from V and 7 bases from J, with 15 bases between. The V gene's germline CDR1 is MDHEN and CDR2 SYDVKM. Time point of the sample: patch test 1, 2 weeks after DPC sensitization. Described treatment: therapeutic diphenylcyclopropenone sensitization with weekly scalp DPC. Alopecia patients deemed DPC-suitable, aged 18 to 70, excluding pregnancy. TCRdb independently ran MiXCR on the RACE reads; one entry per CDR3 protein. The repertoire has about 13,000 distinct CDR3 sequences, around 15% of them found once; the top ten carry approximately 7.1%. This clonotype was seen a few times.

J is TRBJ2-1 and V is TRBV28; a weak D match, TRBD2 (6 bases). The source is a woman aged 25-40 years with alopecia areata. Some clones in this sample may be carry-over from other donors' samples. Sequences were derived from whole blood, sampled in connection with sensitization to the hapten diphenylcyclopropenone (DPC). The CDR3, as DNA: TGTGCCAGCAGTGAAGCTAGCGCTAGAAATGAGCAGTTCTTC. It is translated as CASSEASARNEQFF.